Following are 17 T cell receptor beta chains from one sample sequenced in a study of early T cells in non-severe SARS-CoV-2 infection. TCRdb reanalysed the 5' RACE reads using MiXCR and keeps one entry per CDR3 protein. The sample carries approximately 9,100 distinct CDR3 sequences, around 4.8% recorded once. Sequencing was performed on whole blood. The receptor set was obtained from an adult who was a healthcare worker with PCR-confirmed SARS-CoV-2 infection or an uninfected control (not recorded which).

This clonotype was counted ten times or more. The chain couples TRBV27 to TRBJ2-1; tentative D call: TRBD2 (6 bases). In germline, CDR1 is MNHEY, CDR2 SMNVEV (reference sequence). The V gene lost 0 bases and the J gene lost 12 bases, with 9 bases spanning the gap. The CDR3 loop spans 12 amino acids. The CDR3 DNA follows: TGTGCCAGCAGTTTATCGCAGCGGGCGCAGTTCTTC. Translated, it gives CASSLSQRAQFF.

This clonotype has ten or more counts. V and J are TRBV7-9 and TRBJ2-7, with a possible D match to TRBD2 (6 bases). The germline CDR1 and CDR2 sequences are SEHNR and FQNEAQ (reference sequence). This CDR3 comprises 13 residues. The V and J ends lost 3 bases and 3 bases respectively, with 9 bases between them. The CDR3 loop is CASSFGRGYEQYF. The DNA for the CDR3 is TGTGCCAGCAGCTTCGGGCGGGGCTACGAGCAGTACTTC.

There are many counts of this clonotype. CDR3 bases: TGTGCCAGCTCGCCCGTCTTGGTGAGAACCTCTGGAAACACCATATATTTT. The encoded protein is CASSPVLVRTSGNTIYF. J is TRBJ1-3 and V is TRBV18; D uncertain. Trimming stripped 6 bases from V and 0 bases from J, with 18 bases between. Germline lookup yields CDR1 KGHSH and CDR2 LQKENI. CDR3 length: 17 amino acids.

This CDR3 reads CASSLVVGDTEAFF. The CDR3 region has the DNA TGTGCCAGCAGTTTAGTAGTCGGAGACACTGAAGCTTTCTTT. The chain employs TRBV28 and TRBJ1-1; D remains ambiguous. Germline V gene sequence: CDR1 MDHEN, CDR2 SYDVKM. V was cut by 2 bases and J by 3 bases, with 10 bases left in between. The length of the CDR3 is 14 residues.

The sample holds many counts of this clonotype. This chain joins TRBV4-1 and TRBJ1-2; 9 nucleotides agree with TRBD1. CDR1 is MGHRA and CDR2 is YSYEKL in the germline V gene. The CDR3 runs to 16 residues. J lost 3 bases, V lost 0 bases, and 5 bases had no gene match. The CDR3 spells CASSQDRDRDDYGYTF. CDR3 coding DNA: TGCGCCAGCAGCCAAGACAGGGACAGGGACGACTATGGCTACACCTTC.

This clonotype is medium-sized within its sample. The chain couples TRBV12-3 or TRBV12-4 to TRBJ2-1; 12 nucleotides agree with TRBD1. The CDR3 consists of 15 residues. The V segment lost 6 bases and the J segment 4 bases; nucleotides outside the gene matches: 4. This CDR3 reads CASRPGQGAYNEQFF. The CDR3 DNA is TGTGCCAGCAGGCCGGGACAGGGGGCTTACAATGAGCAGTTCTTC.

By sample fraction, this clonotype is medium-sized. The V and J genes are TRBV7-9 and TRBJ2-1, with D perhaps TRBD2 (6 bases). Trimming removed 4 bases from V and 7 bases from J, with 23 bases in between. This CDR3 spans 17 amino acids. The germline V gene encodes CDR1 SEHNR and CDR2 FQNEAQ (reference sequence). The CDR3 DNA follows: TGTGCCAGCAGCTCCCCGGACGGGGACTGGTCTGGAAATGAGCAGTTCTTC. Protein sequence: CASSSPDGDWSGNEQFF.

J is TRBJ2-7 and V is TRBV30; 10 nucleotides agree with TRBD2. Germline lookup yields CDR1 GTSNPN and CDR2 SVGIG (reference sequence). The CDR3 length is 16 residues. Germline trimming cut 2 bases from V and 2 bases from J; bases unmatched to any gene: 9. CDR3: CAWSLRGSGRTYEQYV. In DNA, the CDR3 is TGTGCCTGGAGTCTCCGGGGTAGCGGGAGGACCTACGAGCAGTACGTC.

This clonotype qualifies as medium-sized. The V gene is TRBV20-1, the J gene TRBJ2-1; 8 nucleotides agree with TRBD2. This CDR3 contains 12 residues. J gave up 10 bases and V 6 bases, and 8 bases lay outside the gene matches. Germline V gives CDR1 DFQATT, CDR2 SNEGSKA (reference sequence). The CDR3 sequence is CSAEPASGEQFF. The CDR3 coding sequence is TGCAGTGCGGAGCCCGCTAGCGGGGAGCAGTTCTTC.

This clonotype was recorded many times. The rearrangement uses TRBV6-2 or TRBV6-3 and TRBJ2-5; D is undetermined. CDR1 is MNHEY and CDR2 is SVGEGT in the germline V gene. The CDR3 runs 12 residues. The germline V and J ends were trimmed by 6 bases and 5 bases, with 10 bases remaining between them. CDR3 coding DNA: TGTGCCAGCAGCCAAGACTGGGAGACCCAGTACTTC. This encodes CASSQDWETQYF.

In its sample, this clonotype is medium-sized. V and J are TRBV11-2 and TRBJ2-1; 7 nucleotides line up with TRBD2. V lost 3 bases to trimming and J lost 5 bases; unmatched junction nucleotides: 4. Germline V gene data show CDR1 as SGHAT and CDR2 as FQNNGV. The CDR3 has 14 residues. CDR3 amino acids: CASSFTGRDNEQFF. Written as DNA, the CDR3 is TGTGCCAGCAGCTTCACGGGGAGGGACAATGAGCAGTTCTTC.

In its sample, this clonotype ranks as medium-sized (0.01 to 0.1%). The CDR3 loop is CASSHQTTGITSPLHF. The CDR3 region has the DNA TGCGCCAGCAGCCATCAAACCACGGGGATCACCTCACCCCTCCACTTT. This chain links TRBV4-3 with TRBJ1-6; D not certain. CDR1 LGHNA and CDR2 YSLEER come from the germline V gene. V was shortened by 3 bases and J by 10 bases, with 19 bases between the two germline ends. This CDR3 is 16 amino acids long.

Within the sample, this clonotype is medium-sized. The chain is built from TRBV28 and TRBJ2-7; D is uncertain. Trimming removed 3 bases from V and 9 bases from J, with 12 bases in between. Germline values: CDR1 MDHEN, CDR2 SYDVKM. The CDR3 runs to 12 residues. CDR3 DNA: TGTGCCAGCAGTTTGTCGGGCCTTGGGCAGTACTTC. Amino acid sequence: CASSLSGLGQYF.

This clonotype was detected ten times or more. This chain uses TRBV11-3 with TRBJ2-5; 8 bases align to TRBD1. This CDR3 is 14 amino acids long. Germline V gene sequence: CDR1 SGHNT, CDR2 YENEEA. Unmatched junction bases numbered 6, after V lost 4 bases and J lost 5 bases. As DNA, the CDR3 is TGTGCCAGCAGCTCCCGCCGGGACAGGGAGACCCAGTACTTC. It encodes CASSSRRDRETQYF.

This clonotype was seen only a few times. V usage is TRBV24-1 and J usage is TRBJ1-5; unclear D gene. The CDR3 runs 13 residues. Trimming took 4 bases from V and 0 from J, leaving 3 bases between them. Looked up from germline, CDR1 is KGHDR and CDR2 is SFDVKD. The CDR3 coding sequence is TGTGCCACCAGTGACAGTAGCAATCAGCCCCAGCATTTT. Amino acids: CATSDSSNQPQHF.

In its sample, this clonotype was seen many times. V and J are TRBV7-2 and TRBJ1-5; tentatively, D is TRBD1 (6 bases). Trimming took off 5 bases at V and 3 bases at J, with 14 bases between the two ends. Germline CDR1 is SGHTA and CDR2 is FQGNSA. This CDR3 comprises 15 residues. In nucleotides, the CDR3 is TGTGCCAGCAGCCGGACCGGGACATACAATCAGCCCCAGCATTTT. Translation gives CASSRTGTYNQPQHF.

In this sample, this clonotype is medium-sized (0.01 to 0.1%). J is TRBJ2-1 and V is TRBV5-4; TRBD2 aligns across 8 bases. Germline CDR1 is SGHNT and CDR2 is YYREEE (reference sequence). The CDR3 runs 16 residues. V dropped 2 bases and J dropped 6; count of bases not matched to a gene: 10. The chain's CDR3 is CASSFGIGRAGNEQFF. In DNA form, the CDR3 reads TGTGCCAGCAGCTTTGGAATCGGGAGGGCCGGCAATGAGCAGTTCTTC.